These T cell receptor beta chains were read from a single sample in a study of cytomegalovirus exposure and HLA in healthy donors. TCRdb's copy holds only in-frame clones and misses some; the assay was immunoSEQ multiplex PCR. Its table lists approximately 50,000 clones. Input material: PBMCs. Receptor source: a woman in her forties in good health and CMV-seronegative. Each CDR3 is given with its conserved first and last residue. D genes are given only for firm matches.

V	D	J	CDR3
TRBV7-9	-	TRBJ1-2	CASSIKWGGAKYGYTF
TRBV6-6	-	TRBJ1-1	CASSYSEGGTEAFF
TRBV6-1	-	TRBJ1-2	CASSEAAGGNFHGYTF
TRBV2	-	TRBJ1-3	CASSEGRGFSGNTIYF
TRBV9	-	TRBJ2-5	CASSPYGGSQETQYF
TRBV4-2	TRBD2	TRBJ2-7	CASSQIAGEVVYEQYF
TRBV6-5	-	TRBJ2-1	CASSYRPWERREQFF
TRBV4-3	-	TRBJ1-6	CASSQDFGGVGSPLHF
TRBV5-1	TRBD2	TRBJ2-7	CASSSIPSGGDHEQYF
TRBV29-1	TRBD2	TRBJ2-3	CSLRGLAGDADTQYF
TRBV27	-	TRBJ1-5	CASSSLQGQPQHF
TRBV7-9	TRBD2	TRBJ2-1	CASSVGAGGPQLNEQFF
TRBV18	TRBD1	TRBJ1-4	CASKTGEGEKLFF
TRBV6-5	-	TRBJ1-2	CASGANYGYTF
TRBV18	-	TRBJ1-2	CASSPLQVGGYGYTF
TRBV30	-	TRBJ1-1	CASAKIGDTEAFF
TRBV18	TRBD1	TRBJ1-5	CASSRGTGGNQPQHF
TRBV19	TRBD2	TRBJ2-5	CASRTLAGGSRETQYF
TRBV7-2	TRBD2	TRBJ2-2	CASSQQKGLADTGELFF
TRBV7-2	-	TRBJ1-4	CASSLGRVDEKLFF
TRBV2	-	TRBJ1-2	CASSEGDGDTYGYTF
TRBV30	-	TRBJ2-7	CAWASQDSYEQYF
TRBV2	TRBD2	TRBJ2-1	CASRPGTSGYNEQFF
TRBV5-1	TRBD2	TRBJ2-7	CASSSMGLANEQYF
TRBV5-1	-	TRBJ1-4	CASSLGNRAPNEKLFF
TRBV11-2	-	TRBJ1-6	CASSLDGNSPLHF
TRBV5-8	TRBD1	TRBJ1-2	CASSAGPTGYANYGYTF
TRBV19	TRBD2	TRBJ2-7	CASSIAGGAYEQYF
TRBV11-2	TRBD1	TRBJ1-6	CASSTIYRGVGNSPLHF
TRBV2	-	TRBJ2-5	CASSEIAQGGETQYF